Below, 14 T cell receptor beta chains from the same sample are listed, as sequenced in a study of shared clonotypes between healthy human individuals. Assay: immunoSEQ multiplex PCR; the TCRdb copy retains only in-frame clones and omits some. The sample records 300,000 to 400,000 clones, around four fifths being singletons. The specimen was memory CD4+ T cells sorted from blood. Subset here: CD45RA-negative fraction. All receptors come from a man aged 30 to 45 in good health.

The gene calls are TRBV5-1 and TRBJ2-5; 9 bases are shared with TRBD1. Germline V gives CDR1 SGHRS, CDR2 YFSETQ. The CDR3 runs to 14 residues. Germline trimming cut 4 bases from V and 5 bases from J; bases unmatched to any gene: 6. The CDR3 nucleotides read TGCGCCAGCAGCAGCGGACAGGGGTGGGAGACCCAGTACTTC. Amino acid sequence: CASSSGQGWETQYF.

The V and J genes are TRBV29-1 and TRBJ1-3; D is ambiguous. V lost 1 base to trimming and J lost 0 bases, with 10 bases between them. In germline, CDR1 is SQVTM, CDR2 ANQGSEA. The CDR3 has 15 residues. CDR3 amino acids: CSVEVRQLSGNTIYF. The CDR3 DNA is TGCAGCGTTGAAGTTCGGCAGCTCTCTGGAAACACCATATATTTT. Combining the CDR3 with reference TRBV29-1 and TRBJ1-3 gives the whole variable domain SAVISQKPSRDICQRGTSLTIQCQVDSQVTMMFWYRQQPGQSLTLIATANQGSEATYESGFVIDKFPISRPNLTFSTLTVSNMSPEDSSIYLCSVEVRQLSGNTIYFGEGSWLTVV.

V is TRBV28 and J is TRBJ1-5; TRBD1 is a possible D gene (5 bases). CDR1 is MDHEN and CDR2 is SYDVKM in the germline V gene. The CDR3 runs to 12 residues. V shed 8 bases and J shed 6 bases, with 11 bases lying between them. The CDR3 coding sequence is TGTGCCAGCCACGGGACCCCTCAGCCCCAGCATTTT. The encoded protein is CASHGTPQPQHF.

J is TRBJ1-1 and V is TRBV28; tentatively, D is TRBD1 (5 bases). Trimming removed 5 bases from V and 4 bases from J, with 20 bases in between. This CDR3 is 16 amino acids long. CDR1 is MDHEN, CDR2 SYDVKM, per germline. The DNA for the CDR3 is TGTGCCAGCAGTCCACCACCGGGGCAGGGCGGCACTGAAGCTTTCTTT. Translating gives CASSPPPGQGGTEAFF. Based on the CDR3 plus reference TRBV28 and TRBJ1-1, the full variable domain is DVKVTQSSRYLVKRTGEKVFLECVQDMDHENMFWYRQDPGLGLRLIYFSYDVKMKEKGDIPEGYSVSREKKERFSLILESASTNQTSMYLCASSPPPGQGGTEAFFGQGTRLTVV.

The V gene is TRBV30, the J gene TRBJ2-4; D gene uncertain. This CDR3 contains 12 residues. The V and J ends lost 3 bases and 0 bases respectively, with 3 bases between them. Per germline, CDR1 GTSNPN and CDR2 SVGIG (reference sequence). CDR3 in amino acids: CAWRLAKNIQYF. CDR3 DNA: TGTGCCTGGAGGTTAGCCAAAAACATTCAGTACTTC.

The J gene is TRBJ2-3, the V gene TRBV19; D is possibly TRBD2 (6 bases). This CDR3 contains 16 residues. Trimming removed 2 bases from V and 1 base from J, with 13 bases in between. The germline V gene has CDR1 LNHDA and CDR2 SQIVND (reference sequence). This CDR3 is CASSISGGGGTDTQYF. The CDR3 nucleotides read TGTGCCAGTAGTATATCTGGCGGAGGGGGCACAGATACGCAGTATTTT.

This chain uses TRBV2 with TRBJ2-1; 11 nucleotides line up with TRBD2. Germline CDR1 and CDR2: SNHLY and FYNNEI. The CDR3 consists of 14 residues. J gave up 9 bases and V 4 bases, and 5 bases lay outside the gene matches. CDR3 protein: CASSGGLAGGEQFF. CDR3 DNA sequence: TGTGCCAGCAGTGGGGGCCTAGCGGGAGGTGAGCAGTTCTTC.

The rearrangement uses TRBV29-1 and TRBJ1-1, with a possible D match to TRBD1 (6 bases). Between the trimmed V and J ends, which lost 8 bases and 7 bases, there was a span of 11 bases. Germline values: CDR1 SQVTM, CDR2 ANQGSEA. CDR3 length equals 10 residues. The CDR3 is CSIRTVEAFF. CDR3 sequence (DNA): TGCAGCATTCGGACAGTTGAAGCTTTCTTT.

The chain recombines TRBV28 with TRBJ1-2; D not certain. Germline CDR1 reads MDHEN; CDR2 reads SYDVKM. Between the trimmed V and J ends, which lost 8 bases and 0 bases, there was a span of 7 bases. The CDR3 sequence is 12 residues long. The CDR3 coding sequence is TGTGCCAGCCAGGAAGCTAACTATGGCTACACCTTC. As protein: CASQEANYGYTF.

DNA of the CDR3: TGCGCCAGCAGCTCCGGGACACGGTTGGGTGACGGACAAGAGACCCAGTACTTC. This encodes CASSSGTRLGDGQETQYF. The chain has TRBV5-1 and TRBJ2-5, with D maybe TRBD1 (6 bases). V was shortened by 3 bases and J by 2 bases, with 23 bases between the two germline ends. The length of the CDR3 is 18 residues. CDR1 and CDR2 (germline): SGHRS, YFSETQ. Supplemented by reference TRBV5-1 and TRBJ2-5, the full variable domain reads KAGVTQTPRYLIKTRGQQVTLSCSPISGHRSVSWYQQTPGQGLQFLFEYFSETQRNKGNFPGRFSGRQFSNSRSEMNVSTLELGDSALYLCASSSGTRLGDGQETQYFGPGTRLLVL.

This clone was observed a single time. The rearrangement links TRBV10-3 to TRBJ2-5, with D maybe TRBD1 (5 bases). The DNA end lines up better with TRBJ2-7; the J call may be wrong. Germline CDR1 ENHRY, CDR2 SYGVKD. CDR3 length: 16 residues. As DNA, the CDR3 is TGTGCCGCTCAGGATATAGGGGCAGGGATAACCTACGAGCAGTACTTC. It translates to CAAQDIGAGITYEQYF.

The gene calls are TRBV6-5 and TRBJ2-7, with no clear D. CDR3 length equals 12 residues. Germline V gene data show CDR1 as MNHEY and CDR2 as SVGAGI. Trimming removed 0 bases at V and 6 bases at J, with 6 bases between. CDR3 sequence reads: CASSYSTGEQYF. As DNA, the CDR3 is TGTGCCAGCAGTTACTCGACCGGCGAGCAGTACTTC.

The chain links TRBV18 to TRBJ2-1; 7 bases match TRBD1. Germline trimming cut 0 bases from V and 9 bases from J; bases unmatched to any gene: 5. Germline V gene data show CDR1 as KGHSH and CDR2 as LQKENI. The CDR3 loop spans 14 amino acids. The CDR3 is CASSPPTGDTEQFF. The CDR3 DNA follows: TGTGCCAGCTCACCACCAACAGGGGACACTGAGCAGTTCTTC.

The rearrangement uses TRBV15 and TRBJ1-4; possibly TRBD1 for D (6 bases). The V and J ends lost 3 bases and 0 bases respectively, with 8 bases between them. The CDR3 consists of 15 residues. The germline V gene has CDR1 LNHNV and CDR2 YYDKDF (reference sequence). DNA for the CDR3: TGTGCCACCAGCAGGGACAGAACAACTAATGAAAAACTGTTTTTT. Amino acid sequence: CATSRDRTTNEKLFF.